Included here is one T cell receptor beta chain sequence, with context. Sequenced by immunoSEQ multiplex PCR; TCRdb stores in-frame clones only, minus some. The profile covers 190,000 or so clones, with about 86% appearing a single time and approximately 3% taken by the ten largest. This specimen comes from a study of cytomegalovirus exposure and HLA in healthy donors. There are 15 residues in the CDR3. Germline V gene data show CDR1 as SGDLS and CDR2 as YYNGEE. V shed 3 bases, J shed 0 bases, and the junction held 5 bases outside the gene matches. This receptor was identified in a woman between 18 and 29 years old in good health and CMV-seropositive. Sequenced sample: PBMCs. The genes are TRBV9 and TRBJ1-1, with 7 nucleotides matching TRBD1. In nucleotides, the CDR3 is TGTGCCAGCAGCGCTCGGACAGGTATGAACACTGAAGCTTTCTTT. It encodes CASSARTGMNTEAFF. Supplemented by reference TRBV9 and TRBJ1-1, the full variable domain reads DSGVTQTPKHLITATGQRVTLRCSPRSGDLSVYWYQQSLDQGLQFLIQYYNGEERAKGNILERFSAQQFPDLHSELNLSSLELGDSALYFCASSARTGMNTEAFFGQGTRLTVV.